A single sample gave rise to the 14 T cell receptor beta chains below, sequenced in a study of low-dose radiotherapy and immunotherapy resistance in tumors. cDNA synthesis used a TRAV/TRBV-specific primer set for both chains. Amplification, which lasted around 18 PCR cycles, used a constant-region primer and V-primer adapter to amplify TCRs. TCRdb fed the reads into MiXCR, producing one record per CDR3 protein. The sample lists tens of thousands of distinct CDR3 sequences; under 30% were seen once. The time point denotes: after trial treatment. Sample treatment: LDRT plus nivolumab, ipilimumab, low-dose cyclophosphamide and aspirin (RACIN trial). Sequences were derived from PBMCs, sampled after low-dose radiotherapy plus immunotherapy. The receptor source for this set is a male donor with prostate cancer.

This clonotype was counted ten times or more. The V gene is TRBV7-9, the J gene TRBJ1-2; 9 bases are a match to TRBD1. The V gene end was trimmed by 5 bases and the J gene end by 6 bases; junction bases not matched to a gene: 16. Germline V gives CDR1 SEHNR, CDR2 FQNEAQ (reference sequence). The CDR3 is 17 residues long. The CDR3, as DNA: TGTGCCAGCAGCCCCCGGGACAGGGTGGAAGATAGGGATGGCTACACCTTC. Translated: CASSPRDRVEDRDGYTF.

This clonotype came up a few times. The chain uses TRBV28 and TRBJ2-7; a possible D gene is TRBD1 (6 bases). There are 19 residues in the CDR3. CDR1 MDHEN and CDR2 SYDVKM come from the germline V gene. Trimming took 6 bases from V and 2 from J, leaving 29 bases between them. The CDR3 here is CASSPGVRDILVVAYEQYF. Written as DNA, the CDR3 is TGTGCCAGCAGCCCCGGGGTCCGGGACATCCTCGTGGTGGCCTACGAGCAGTACTTC.

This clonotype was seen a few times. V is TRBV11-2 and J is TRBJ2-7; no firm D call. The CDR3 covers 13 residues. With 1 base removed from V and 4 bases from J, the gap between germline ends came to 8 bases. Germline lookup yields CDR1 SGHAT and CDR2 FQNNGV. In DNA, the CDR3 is TGTGCCAGCAGCTTAGGAAGATATTACGAGCAGTACTTC. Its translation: CASSLGRYYEQYF.

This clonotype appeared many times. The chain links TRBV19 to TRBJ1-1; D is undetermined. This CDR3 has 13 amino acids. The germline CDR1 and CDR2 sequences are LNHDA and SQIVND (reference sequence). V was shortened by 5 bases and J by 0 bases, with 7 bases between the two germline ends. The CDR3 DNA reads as TGTGCCAGTAGTGGAAGGCTGAACACTGAAGCTTTCTTT. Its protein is CASSGRLNTEAFF.

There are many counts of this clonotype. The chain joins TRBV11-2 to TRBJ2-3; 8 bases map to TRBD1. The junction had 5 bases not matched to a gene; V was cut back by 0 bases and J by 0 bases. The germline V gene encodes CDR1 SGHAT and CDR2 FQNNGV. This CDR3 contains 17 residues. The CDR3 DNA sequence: TGTGCCAGCAGCTTAGATGGCAGGGGGCATAGCACAGATACGCAGTATTTT. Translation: CASSLDGRGHSTDTQYF.

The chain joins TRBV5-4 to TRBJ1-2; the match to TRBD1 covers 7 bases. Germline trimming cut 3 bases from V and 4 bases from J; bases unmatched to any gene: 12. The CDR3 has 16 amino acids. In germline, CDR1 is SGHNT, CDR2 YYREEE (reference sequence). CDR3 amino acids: CASSSDLTRDSYGYTF. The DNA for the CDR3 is TGTGCCAGCAGCTCCGACCTTACCCGGGACAGCTATGGCTACACCTTC.

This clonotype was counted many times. CDR3: CASSPRAAGMSSGANVLTF. CDR3 bases: TGTGCCAGCAGCCCCCGGGCAGCGGGGATGAGCTCTGGGGCCAACGTCCTGACTTTC. This chain links TRBV13 with TRBJ2-6; TRBD2 matches 7 bases. V was pared by 5 bases and J by 0 bases, with 13 bases of the junction left unmatched. CDR1 and CDR2 from the germline V gene are PRHDT and FYEKMQ (reference sequence). The CDR3 consists of 19 residues.

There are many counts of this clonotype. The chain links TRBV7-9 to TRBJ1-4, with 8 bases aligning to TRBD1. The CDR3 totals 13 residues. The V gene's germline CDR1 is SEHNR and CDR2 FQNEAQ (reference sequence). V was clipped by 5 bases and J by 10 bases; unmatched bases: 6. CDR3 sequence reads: CASSPRGQVKLFF. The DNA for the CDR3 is TGTGCCAGCAGCCCCAGGGGGCAGGTAAAACTGTTTTTT. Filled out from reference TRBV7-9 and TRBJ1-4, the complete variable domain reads DTGVSQNPRHKITKRGQNVTFRCDPISEHNRLYWYRQTLGQGPEFLTYFQNEAQLEKSRLLSDRFSAERPKGSFSTLEIQRTEQGDSAMYLCASSPRGQVKLFFGSGTQLSVL.

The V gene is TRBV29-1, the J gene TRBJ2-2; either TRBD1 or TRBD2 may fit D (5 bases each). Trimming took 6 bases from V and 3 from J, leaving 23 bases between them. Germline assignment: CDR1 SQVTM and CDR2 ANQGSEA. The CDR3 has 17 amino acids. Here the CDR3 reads CSVPTLGVVGYTGELFF. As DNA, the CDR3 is TGCAGCGTACCCACCCTGGGGGTCGTGGGCTACACCGGGGAGCTGTTTTTT.

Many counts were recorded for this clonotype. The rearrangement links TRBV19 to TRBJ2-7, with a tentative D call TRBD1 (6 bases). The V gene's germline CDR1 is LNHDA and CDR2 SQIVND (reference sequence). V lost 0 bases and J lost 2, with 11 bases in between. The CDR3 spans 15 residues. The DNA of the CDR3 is TGTGCCAGTAGTATAGACCCAGGGGACACCTACGAGCAGTACTTC. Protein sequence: CASSIDPGDTYEQYF.

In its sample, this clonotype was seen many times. Here the CDR3 DNA reads TGTGCCAGCAGCGCGTCACTAGCGGGAGGTGGTGAGCAGTTCTTC. Amino acids: CASSASLAGGGEQFF. The J gene is TRBJ2-1, the V gene TRBV7-2; TRBD2 aligns across 12 bases. The CDR3 extends over 15 amino acids. V was clipped by 5 bases and J by 9 bases; unmatched bases: 8. Germline loops: CDR1 SGHTA, CDR2 FQGNSA.

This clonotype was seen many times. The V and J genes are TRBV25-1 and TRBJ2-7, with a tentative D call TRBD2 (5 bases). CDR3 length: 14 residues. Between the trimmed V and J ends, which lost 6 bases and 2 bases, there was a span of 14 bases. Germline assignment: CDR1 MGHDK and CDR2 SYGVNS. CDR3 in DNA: TGTGCCAGCAGGGCAGGAGGAACAGCCTACGAGCAGTACTTC. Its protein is CASRAGGTAYEQYF.

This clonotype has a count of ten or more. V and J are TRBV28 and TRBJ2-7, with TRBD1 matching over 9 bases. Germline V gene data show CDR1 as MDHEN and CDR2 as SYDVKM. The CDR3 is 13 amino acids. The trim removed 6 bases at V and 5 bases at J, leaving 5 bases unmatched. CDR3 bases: TGTGCCAGCAGGGGGACAGGGAGCCACGAGCAGTACTTC. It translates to CASRGTGSHEQYF. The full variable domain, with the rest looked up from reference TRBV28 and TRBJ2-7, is DVKVTQSSRYLVKRTGEKVFLECVQDMDHENMFWYRQDPGLGLRLIYFSYDVKMKEKGDIPEGYSVSREKKERFSLILESASTNQTSMYLCASRGTGSHEQYFGPGTRLTVT.

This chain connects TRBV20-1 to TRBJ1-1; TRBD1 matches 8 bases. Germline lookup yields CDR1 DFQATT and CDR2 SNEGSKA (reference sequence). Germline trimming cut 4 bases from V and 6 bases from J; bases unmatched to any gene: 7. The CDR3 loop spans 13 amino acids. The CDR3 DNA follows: TGCAGTGCTAACGGACAGGGCTCTCCTGAAGCTTTCTTT. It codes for CSANGQGSPEAFF.